This T cell receptor beta chain is drawn from a study of blood T cell repertoires in COVID-19. Study at large: Specimens from acute and convalescent COVID-19 originated in the United States, Italy and Spain. From T cells, B-cell-depleted T cells, or PBMCs came the material, which was cDNA or gDNA.

How the authors handled the data: Amplification from reference gene primers served as the basis for estimated nucleated cell counts. Method: immunoSEQ multiplex PCR; TCRdb's copy keeps in-frame clones and lacks some. That table gives V, J and clone size, and the DNA gave D and trimming. The sample comprises 250,000 or so clones, 87% of which are singletons, and around 1.5% rests with the top ten. The CDR3 is 16 amino acids. Deletions cut 2 bases from V and 1 base from J, with 12 bases between. The V gene's germline CDR1 is KGHSH and CDR2 LQKENI. The chain recombines TRBV18 with TRBJ1-5; D possibly corresponds to TRBD1 (5 bases). Material for sequencing was peripheral blood. The receptor was derived from a woman aged 35 to 49 who had recovered from COVID-19. CDR3 sequence: CASSPYSGLSNQPQHF. CDR3 nucleotide sequence: TGTGCCAGCTCACCATACTCAGGGCTCAGCAATCAGCCCCAGCATTTT.